The sequence of this T cell receptor beta chain was determined in a study of T cell responses to AZD1222 COVID-19 vaccine. General observations from the study: Repertoires were obtained solely post-peak T cell response. White British donors predominated, females outnumbered males, and clonal diversity was possibly underestimated. Close to half of spike-specific TCRs reportedly recognize unmutated variant regions.

Germline assignment: CDR1 SGHTA and CDR2 FQGNSA. This CDR3 has 15 residues. The V end was cut by 10 bases, the J end by 5 bases, with 21 bases between. Here immunoSEQ multiplex PCR was the method, and the copy in TCRdb shows in-frame clones only, minus some. The sample lists 110,000 to 150,000 clones; about 87% were seen once. As to this clone: Its specificity is unknown.

The TCR originated in an adult in good health. The sequenced sample was peripheral blood, obtained on day 0 of AZD1222 vaccination. The chain joins TRBV7-2 to TRBJ1-5; a weak D match, TRBD1 (5 bases). In nucleotides, the CDR3 is TGTGCCACCAATGACATGGGACGGGCGGATCAGCCCCAGCATTTT. Protein sequence: CATNDMGRADQPQHF.